This is a list of T cell receptor beta chains from one sample in a study of T cells in Graves' hyperthyroidism and ophthalmopathy. Each CDR3 protein is one row after TCRdb ran MiXCR on the multiplex PCR reads. The sample lists around 400,000 distinct CDR3 sequences; 20% to 25% were seen once. Specimen: blood. The receptors here all came from a man aged 45-65 years with Graves' hyperthyroidism. Both conserved end residues are trimmed from each CDR3. The order of the fields is V gene, J gene, D gene, CDR3 protein. D genes are given only for firm matches.

TRBV11-2	TRBJ1-2	NA	ASSSGLYGYT
TRBV12-3/TRBV12-4	TRBJ2-5	NA	ASSPGSPQETQY
TRBV11-3	TRBJ2-1	TRBD2	ASSLGLAGGEQF
TRBV28	TRBJ2-3	NA	ATQHPTTDTQY
TRBV19	TRBJ2-5	NA	ASSGSRAETQY
TRBV5-1	TRBJ2-7	NA	ASSPGERIFYEQY
TRBV28	TRBJ2-1	NA	ASTLGLGGSYNEQF
TRBV5-1	TRBJ2-7	NA	ASSLGLKDEQY
TRBV7-9	TRBJ1-2	NA	ASSGGGPGYT
TRBV30	TRBJ2-1	TRBD2	AWIRWLAGHNEQF
TRBV20-1	TRBJ2-5	NA	SARDVTALETQY
TRBV5-1	TRBJ1-1	TRBD1	ASRDRDTEAF
TRBV2	TRBJ2-7	TRBD2	ATRGTSGTYEQY
TRBV3-1	TRBJ2-1	NA	ASGSLGRRGNEQF
TRBV11-3	TRBJ2-1	NA	ASSLGASAWNEQF
TRBV2	TRBJ2-1	NA	ASRLTNEQF
TRBV2	TRBJ2-7	TRBD2	ASSESLGSGSSTEQY
TRBV5-1	TRBJ2-2	NA	ASRRGAANTGELF
TRBV28	TRBJ2-3	NA	ASSLFKGSRTDTQY
TRBV29-1	TRBJ1-6	TRBD1	STSTGGQQAPLH
TRBV12-3/TRBV12-4	TRBJ2-1	NA	ASSWTRSYNEQF
TRBV7-3	TRBJ2-2	NA	ASSYGSGTGELF
TRBV12-5	TRBJ1-2	NA	ASGLVPGGLGYT
TRBV28	TRBJ1-1	TRBD1	ASSSPGTGRAFEAF
TRBV12-3/TRBV12-4	TRBJ2-1	NA	ASSLALGDYNEQF
TRBV27	TRBJ2-3	TRBD2	ASSLMGGSGPDTQY
TRBV6-2/TRBV6-3	TRBJ2-7	TRBD1	ASSYSVGQSYEQY
TRBV20-1	TRBJ2-5	NA	SARRNQETQY
TRBV7-8	TRBJ2-2	TRBD2	ASSSSGRVGPGELF
TRBV5-6	TRBJ1-1	TRBD1	ASSWTGGFDTEAF
TRBV7-9	TRBJ2-7	NA	AIGDARNYEQY
TRBV30	TRBJ1-1	NA	AWWWGNTEAF
TRBV2	TRBJ2-7	NA	ASSETGGPEGEQY
TRBV3-1	TRBJ2-7	TRBD2	ASSQGGRGSRDEQY
TRBV7-9	TRBJ2-3	NA	ASSLETRRSDTQY
TRBV7-2	TRBJ1-2	NA	ASSLAPGYGYT
TRBV7-9	TRBJ2-5	TRBD2	ASSPQGGGRVETQY
TRBV5-1	TRBJ2-3	TRBD2	ASSLVSRESTDTQY
TRBV20-1	TRBJ2-2	NA	SAVLLGSAGELF
TRBV2	TRBJ2-1	TRBD2	ASSGREGQKEQF
TRBV6-5	TRBJ2-7	TRBD1	ASSYASPGQGSSYEQY
TRBV14	TRBJ2-3	TRBD2	ASSQDLAGRTDTQY
TRBV25-1	TRBJ1-2	NA	ASSETGRAYGYT
TRBV2	TRBJ2-1	NA	ASSEAGFYNEQF
TRBV5-1	TRBJ2-3	NA	ASSLAAASAQTDTQY
TRBV12-3/TRBV12-4	TRBJ2-3	NA	ASSFRPTTDMQY
TRBV6-1	TRBJ2-2	TRBD1	ASSASGTGTNTGELF
TRBV11-1	TRBJ2-7	NA	ASSTHGDNSYEQY
TRBV7-8	TRBJ2-1	TRBD1	ASSSGQGAFNEQF
TRBV28	TRBJ2-1	TRBD2	ASSFSGRRENEQF
TRBV2	TRBJ2-3	TRBD1	ASIADRGSDTQY
TRBV12-3/TRBV12-4	TRBJ2-3	NA	ASRNNIADTQY